The 25 T cell receptor beta chains below come from one sample, sequenced in a study of technical replicates of blood from several donors. This table comes from immunoSEQ multiplex PCR, and its TCRdb copy is limited to in-frame clones, with some not included. The sample carries approximately 99,000 clones, approximately 96% recorded once. Sequencing used T cells isolated from PBMCs. The receptors originated from a human donor in good health.

This rearrangement joins TRBV6-5 to TRBJ1-1, with D possibly matching TRBD1 (6 bases). CDR3 length: 14 residues. V was clipped by 7 bases and J by 8 bases, with 20 bases between them. The germline V gene encodes CDR1 MNHEY and CDR2 SVGAGI. The CDR3 DNA is TGTGCCAGCACACCTATCCCAATCGGACAGGAAGCTTTCTTT. This codes for CASTPIPIGQEAFF.

The CDR3 DNA is TGTGCCAGCAGCTTTCTAGCGGGAGGCAGCGGGGAGCTGTTTTTT. Amino acids: CASSFLAGGSGELFF. V gene TRBV7-2 combines with J gene TRBJ2-2, with 11 bases that match TRBD2. With V trimmed by 3 bases and J by 7 bases, 4 bases remained unmatched. The CDR3 runs to 15 residues. CDR1 SGHTA and CDR2 FQGNSA come from the germline V gene.

V usage is TRBV18 and J usage is TRBJ1-1; 8 bases agree with TRBD1. After removal of 2 bases from V and 5 bases from J, the junction contained 4 bases not matched to a gene. Germline V lookup: CDR1 KGHSH, CDR2 LQKENI. The CDR3 extends over 14 amino acids. CDR3 sequence (DNA): TGTGCCAGCTCACCAACAGGGGGAGAAACTGAAGCTTTCTTT. Translating gives CASSPTGGETEAFF.

This chain joins TRBV19 and TRBJ2-1; 9 bases map to TRBD2. Germline lookup yields CDR1 LNHDA and CDR2 SQIVND (reference sequence). The CDR3 loop spans 16 amino acids. V shed 3 bases, J shed 8 bases, and the junction held 11 bases outside the gene matches. CDR3 DNA: TGTGCCAGTAGTATCCCTACAGCGGGAGGAACGGATGAGCAGTTCTTC. It yields the protein CASSIPTAGGTDEQFF.

The chain employs TRBV6-6 and TRBJ1-1; D unclear. The CDR3 is 13 amino acids. Germline-derived CDR1 and CDR2 are MNHNY and SVGAGI (reference sequence). The V gene lost 5 bases and the J gene lost 3 bases, with 10 bases spanning the gap. CDR3 region: CASSLQSDTEAFF. Here the CDR3 DNA reads TGTGCCAGCAGTCTACAGTCGGACACTGAAGCTTTCTTT.

The chain joins TRBV5-8 to TRBJ2-1; D gene ambiguous. Germline CDR1 is SGHTS and CDR2 is YDEGEE. The CDR3 runs to 15 residues. V lost 2 bases to trimming and J lost 3 bases, with 12 bases between them. The CDR3 DNA sequence: TGTGCCAGCAGCTTCAGGTCCCTAATCTACAATGAGCAGTTCTTC. Translation gives CASSFRSLIYNEQFF.

This chain links TRBV27 with TRBJ1-2; D call uncertain. Trimming took 0 bases from V and 6 from J, leaving 20 bases between them. Germline V gene data show CDR1 as MNHEY and CDR2 as SMNVEV (reference sequence). This CDR3 comprises 17 residues. CDR3 in DNA: TGTGCCAGCAGTTTATCGTGGGCAGCCGGATCTTATGATGGCTACACCTTC. As protein: CASSLSWAAGSYDGYTF.

CDR3 loop: CATSITGKTNEKLFF. As DNA, the CDR3 is TGTGCCACCAGCATTACAGGGAAAACTAATGAAAAACTGTTTTTT. The rearrangement links TRBV15 to TRBJ1-4; possible D gene TRBD1, 6 bases. V was clipped by 4 bases and J by 1 base, with 10 bases between them. There are 15 residues in the CDR3. Germline V gene sequence: CDR1 LNHNV, CDR2 YYDKDF (reference sequence).

A remark on this clone: The junction and the germline gene differ at one end; a read error may be behind it. The V call is TRBV5-5, the J call TRBJ1-2; 7 nucleotides align to TRBD1. Germline CDR1 and CDR2: SGHKS and YYEKEE (reference sequence). This CDR3 is 14 amino acids long. CDR3 nucleotide sequence: TGTGCCAGCAGATTGGCTGACAGGGATTATGGCTACACCTTC. Its translation: CASRLADRDYGYTF.

The chain is built from TRBV5-4 and TRBJ2-1; D uncertain. The V end was cut by 0 bases, the J end by 4 bases, with 5 bases between. This CDR3 region has 13 residues. Germline CDR1 reads SGHNT; CDR2 reads YYREEE (reference sequence). CDR3 DNA: TGTGCCAGCAGCTTGGACCAGTACAATGAGCAGTTCTTC. Translating it yields CASSLDQYNEQFF.

CDR3 protein: CSVGTGAGNQPQHF. Written as DNA, the CDR3 is TGCAGCGTGGGCACAGGGGCGGGGAATCAGCCCCAGCATTTT. V and J are TRBV29-1 and TRBJ1-5; 7 bases line up with TRBD1. The CDR3 has 14 amino acids. Losses at the gene ends were 6 bases for V and 4 bases for J; bases not matched to a gene: 9. Germline assignment: CDR1 SQVTM and CDR2 ANQGSEA.

This CDR3 is CASSQETGVWGYTF. DNA of the CDR3: TGCGCCAGCAGCCAGGAAACAGGGGTCTGGGGCTACACCTTC. This chain joins TRBV4-1 and TRBJ1-2; 7 positions agree with TRBD1. Germline-derived CDR1 and CDR2 are MGHRA and YSYEKL. CDR3 length: 14 amino acids. V shed 3 bases, J shed 8 bases, and the junction held 9 bases outside the gene matches.

The chain uses TRBV19 and TRBJ1-4; TRBD1 matches 7 bases. Losses at the gene ends were 5 bases for V and 4 bases for J; bases not matched to a gene: 4. The CDR3 loop spans 14 amino acids. CDR1 and CDR2 (germline): LNHDA, SQIVND (reference sequence). In DNA, the CDR3 is TGTGCCAGTAGTGACAGGGCGAGTAATGAAAAACTGTTTTTT. Its protein product is CASSDRASNEKLFF. The full variable domain, its missing parts supplied by reference TRBV19 and TRBJ1-4, is DGGITQSPKYLFRKEGQNVTLSCEQNLNHDAMYWYRQDPGQGLRLIYYSQIVNDFQKGDIAEGYSVSREKKESFPLTVTSAQKNPTAFYLCASSDRASNEKLFFGSGTQLSVL.

The chain uses TRBV7-9 and TRBJ1-4; 9 bases fit TRBD1. Germline CDR1 and CDR2: SEHNR and FQNEAQ (reference sequence). Trimming removed 1 base from V and 8 bases from J; junction bases left unmatched: 11. CDR3 length equals 17 residues. The DNA of the CDR3 is TGTGCCAGCAGCTTAGTTTCGGGGACAGGGCAAAGGGAAAAACTGTTTTTT. Protein sequence: CASSLVSGTGQREKLFF.

V and J are TRBV7-2 and TRBJ2-1, with 14 bases identical to TRBD2. The V gene's germline CDR1 is SGHTA and CDR2 FQGNSA. V gave up 11 bases and J gave up 3 bases; unmatched junction bases: 3. The CDR3 is made up of 14 amino acids. The CDR3 loop is CAGGTSGSYNEQFF. The CDR3 nucleotides read TGTGCCGGTGGGACTAGCGGGAGCTACAATGAGCAGTTCTTC.

The V call is TRBV4-2, the J call TRBJ2-7; D gene unclear. CDR1 is LGHNA and CDR2 is YNFKEQ in the germline V gene. The CDR3 runs 13 residues. Trimming shortened V by 6 bases and J by 3 bases, and 12 bases separated the two germline ends. In DNA form, the CDR3 reads TGTGCCAGCAGTGCGTCTAGATTCTACGAGCAGTACTTC. Amino acids: CASSASRFYEQYF.

This clone was detected once. V is TRBV2 and J is TRBJ1-1; D gene uncertain. Germline assignment: CDR1 SNHLY and CDR2 FYNNEI. The CDR3 covers 20 residues. Trimming cost V 3 bases and J 6 bases, with 32 bases left between them. CDR3 loop: CASSDEFWLGLAGRVAEAFF. CDR3 in DNA: TGTGCCAGCAGTGATGAGTTTTGGCTGGGGTTAGCTGGGAGGGTCGCTGAAGCTTTCTTT.

V is TRBV27 and J is TRBJ2-5, with D perhaps TRBD1 (7 bases). The length of the CDR3 is 15 residues. The V gene's germline CDR1 is MNHEY and CDR2 SMNVEV (reference sequence). The V gene lost 1 base and the J gene lost 4 bases, with 13 bases spanning the gap. In nucleotides, the CDR3 is TGTGCCAGCAGTTTATATCCAGGGGGGCCAGAGACCCAGTACTTC. This sequence encodes CASSLYPGGPETQYF.

J is TRBJ1-1 and V is TRBV10-1; the D gene is possibly TRBD1 (5 bases). This CDR3 spans 14 amino acids. The V end lost 3 bases, the J end lost 3 bases, and 11 bases lay between the germline ends. Germline V gene sequence: CDR1 WNHNN, CDR2 SYGVQD (reference sequence). The CDR3 DNA follows: TGCGCCAGCAGTGAAGCCGGAGGGGACACTGAAGCTTTCTTT. Amino acid sequence: CASSEAGGDTEAFF.

The chain links TRBV11-2 to TRBJ1-1; the D gene is possibly TRBD1 (5 bases). The V end was cut by 4 bases, the J end by 5 bases, with 11 bases between. Germline V gene lookup returns CDR1 SGHAT and CDR2 FQNNGV. This CDR3 has 13 amino acids. The CDR3, as DNA: TGTGCCAGCAGCTCCGGGCAGGGAACTGAAGCTTTCTTT. Its protein is CASSSGQGTEAFF. Combining the CDR3 with reference TRBV11-2 and TRBJ1-1 gives the whole variable domain EAGVAQSPRYKIIEKRQSVAFWCNPISGHATLYWYQQILGQGPKLLIQFQNNGVVDDSQLPKDRFSAERLKGVDSTLKIQPAKLEDSAVYLCASSSGQGTEAFFGQGTRLTVV.

V is TRBV19 and J is TRBJ2-7, with a weak D call TRBD1 (5 bases). The CDR3 consists of 13 residues. Germline V gene data show CDR1 as LNHDA and CDR2 as SQIVND (reference sequence). The V end lost 3 bases, the J end lost 3 bases, and 9 bases lay between the germline ends. This CDR3 is CASSIGDSYEQYF. CDR3 nucleotides: TGTGCCAGTAGTATCGGAGACAGCTACGAGCAGTACTTC.

This chain joins TRBV18 and TRBJ1-1; D remains unclear. In germline, CDR1 is KGHSH, CDR2 LQKENI. Trimming pared 3 bases from V and 1 base from J, leaving 12 bases between. The CDR3 is made up of 15 amino acids. The CDR3 coding sequence is TGTGCCAGCTCACCTCTAGGTGACGGGAACACTGAAGCTTTCTTT. This gives the protein CASSPLGDGNTEAFF.

V gene TRBV5-6 combines with J gene TRBJ2-7; D perhaps matches TRBD1 (8 bases). The CDR3 has 15 residues. Germline V CDR1 and CDR2: SGHDT, YYEEEE. Between the trimmed V and J ends, which lost 2 bases and 4 bases, there was a span of 16 bases. The CDR3 DNA is TGTGCCAGCAGCTTTTTAGGACAGGGAGGGTACGAGCAGTACTTC. It is translated as CASSFLGQGGYEQYF. The full variable domain, in which reference TRBV5-6 and TRBJ2-7 provide the parts outside the CDR3, is DAGVTQSPTHLIKTRGQQVTLRCSPKSGHDTVSWYQQALGQGPQFIFQYYEEEERQRGNFPDRFSGHQFPNYSSELNVNALLLGDSALYLCASSFLGQGGYEQYFGPGTRLTVT.

The chain combines TRBV18 with TRBJ2-7, with D perhaps matching TRBD1 (5 bases). This CDR3 has 13 amino acids. Trimming took off 6 bases at V and 0 bases at J, with 9 bases between the two ends. Germline CDR1 reads KGHSH; CDR2 reads LQKENI. CDR3 amino acids: CASSRTSSYEQYF. In DNA form, the CDR3 reads TGTGCCAGCTCGCGGACAAGCTCCTACGAGCAGTACTTC.

V and J are TRBV27 and TRBJ2-7; 9 nucleotides align to TRBD1. With V trimmed by 6 bases and J by 0 bases, 9 bases remained unmatched. Per the germline V gene, CDR1 is MNHEY and CDR2 is SMNVEV (reference sequence). This CDR3 is built from 16 residues. The CDR3 is CASRRPTGQGSYEQYF. The CDR3 DNA sequence: TGTGCCAGCAGACGACCCACGGGACAGGGCTCCTACGAGCAGTACTTC.